Listed here are 7 T cell receptor beta chains from one sample, sequenced in a study of cytomegalovirus exposure and HLA in healthy donors. The PCR used 60 Vbeta and 13 Jbeta primers. Sequencing used immunoSEQ multiplex PCR; TCRdb keeps in-frame clones, though not all of them. Found here are under 200,000 clones, 80% to 85% of them singletons; the top ten hold 0.35% to 0.4%. The sequenced sample was PBMCs. The source is a boy younger than 10 in good health and CMV-seronegative.

The chain has TRBV7-9 and TRBJ1-4; 11 nucleotides line up with TRBD1. V lost 5 bases to trimming and J lost 7 bases; unmatched junction nucleotides: 6. Germline V CDR1 and CDR2: SEHNR, FQNEAQ (reference sequence). The CDR3 consists of 15 residues. The CDR3 sequence is CASSARDRGGEKLFF. The CDR3, as DNA: TGTGCCAGCAGCGCCCGGGACAGGGGGGGTGAAAAACTGTTTTTT.

This chain joins TRBV5-1 and TRBJ2-1; D unclear. The germline CDR1 and CDR2 sequences are SGHRS and YFSETQ. Between the trimmed V and J ends, which lost 4 bases and 7 bases, there was a span of 12 bases. CDR3 length: 13 residues. This CDR3 reads CASSPRSDNEQFF. For the CDR3, the DNA is TGCGCCAGCAGCCCCCGAAGCGATAATGAGCAGTTCTTC. Drawing the rest from reference TRBV5-1 and TRBJ2-1, the complete variable domain is KAGVTQTPRYLIKTRGQQVTLSCSPISGHRSVSWYQQTPGQGLQFLFEYFSETQRNKGNFPGRFSGRQFSNSRSEMNVSTLELGDSALYLCASSPRSDNEQFFGPGTRLTVL.

The V and J genes are TRBV18 and TRBJ1-5, with no clear D. V lost 1 base and J 4 bases, leaving 14 bases between the germline ends. CDR1 KGHSH and CDR2 LQKENI come from the germline V gene. The CDR3 is made up of 16 amino acids. In nucleotides, the CDR3 is TGTGCCAGCTCACCACTAGCCGCGAACCGAAATCAGCCCCAGCATTTT. Translating gives CASSPLAANRNQPQHF.

The chain recombines TRBV27 with TRBJ2-7; D is unclear. Trimming took off 6 bases at V and 0 bases at J, with 9 bases between the two ends. Germline V lookup: CDR1 MNHEY, CDR2 SMNVEV (reference sequence). This CDR3 has 13 residues. The CDR3 sequence: CASSRTSSYEQYF. CDR3 sequence (DNA): TGTGCCAGCAGCCGTACTTCCTCCTACGAGCAGTACTTC.

This clone came up once. The chain links TRBV6-1 to TRBJ2-1, with TRBD1 matching over 7 bases. Germline V gene sequence: CDR1 MNHNS, CDR2 SASEGT. J gave up 8 bases and V 1 base, and 5 bases lay outside the gene matches. The length of the CDR3 is 14 residues. In nucleotides, the CDR3 is TGTGCCAGCAGTGAAGGGCAGGGGGTCTATGAGCAGTTCTTC. Protein sequence: CASSEGQGVYEQFF.

DNA of the CDR3: TGTGCCAGCAGCCTACCCCCGAGGGGGCGAGCCTACGAGCAGTACTTC. Translated: CASSLPPRGRAYEQYF. V gene TRBV7-9 combines with J gene TRBJ2-7, with 7 bases aligning to TRBD1. Germline trimming cut 5 bases from V and 2 bases from J; bases unmatched to any gene: 12. Germline CDR1 SEHNR, CDR2 FQNEAQ (reference sequence). The CDR3 has 16 residues.

The CDR3 sequence: CASSSGNEKLFF. For the CDR3, the DNA is TGCGCCAGCAGCTCGGGAAATGAAAAACTGTTTTTT. This chain links TRBV5-1 with TRBJ1-4; D is unclear. This CDR3 spans 12 amino acids. V was clipped by 3 bases and J by 5 bases, with 5 bases between them. CDR1 SGHRS and CDR2 YFSETQ come from the germline V gene.